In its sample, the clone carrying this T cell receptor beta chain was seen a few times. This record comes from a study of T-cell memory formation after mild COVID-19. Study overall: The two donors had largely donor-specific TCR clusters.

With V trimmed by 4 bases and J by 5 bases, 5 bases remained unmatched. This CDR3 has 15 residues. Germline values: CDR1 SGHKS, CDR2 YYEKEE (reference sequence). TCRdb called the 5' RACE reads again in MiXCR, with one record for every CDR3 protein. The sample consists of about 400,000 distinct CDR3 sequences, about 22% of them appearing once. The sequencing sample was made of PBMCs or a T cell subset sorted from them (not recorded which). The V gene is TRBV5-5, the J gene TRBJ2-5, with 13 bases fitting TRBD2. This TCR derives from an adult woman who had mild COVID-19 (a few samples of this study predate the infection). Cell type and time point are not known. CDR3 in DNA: TGTGCCAGCAGCACCGGACTAGCGGGAGTGGAGACCCAGTACTTC. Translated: CASSTGLAGVETQYF.